Each of the 8 T cell receptor beta chains below was sequenced from the same sample in a study of blood T cells in healthy people across ages (dated by TCRdb to between 2014 and 2017). The library was generated by 5' RACE. Sequenced on an Illumina HiSeq 2500. A second PCR of about 6 to 12 cycles was run with a J-beta primer mix and a sample-barcoded 5' primer. TCRdb trimmed the raw reads at Q25, called clones with MiXCR and kept productive beta chains. A single entry per CDR3 protein holds the most common genes and DNA from its merged rows. The sample yields around 970,000 distinct CDR3 sequences; roughly half were counted once. The top ten constitute about a fifth of the sample. Input material: blood. These TCRs come from a woman aged 55-70 years in good health.

The chain couples TRBV5-1 to TRBJ2-7; the match to TRBD1 covers 7 bases. This CDR3 spans 16 amino acids. The germline V gene has CDR1 SGHRS and CDR2 YFSETQ. V trimming: 0 bases; J trimming: 2 bases; junction bases outside the gene matches: 8. The CDR3 is CASSLANRGRTYEQYF. As DNA, the CDR3 is TGCGCCAGCAGCTTGGCTAACAGGGGTCGGACCTACGAGCAGTACTTC.

This chain joins TRBV14 and TRBJ1-4; D is undetermined. CDR1 is SGHDN and CDR2 is FVKESK in the germline V gene. The CDR3 runs to 15 residues. V was clipped by 8 bases and J by 2 bases, with 15 bases between them. DNA of the CDR3: TGTGCCAGCTCCCGCCGGGGAGAGACTAATGAAAAACTGTTTTTT. Translation: CASSRRGETNEKLFF.

The chain joins TRBV28 to TRBJ2-3, with D perhaps matching TRBD2 (6 bases). V was cut by 8 bases and J by 0 bases, with 24 bases left in between. CDR3 size: 18 residues. Germline CDR1 and CDR2: MDHEN and SYDVKM. CDR3 sequence: CASGSGRVSGASTDTQYF. CDR3 nucleotide sequence: TGTGCCAGCGGGAGTGGACGGGTTAGCGGCGCTAGCACAGATACGCAGTATTTT. The full variable domain, its missing parts supplied by reference TRBV28 and TRBJ2-3, is DVKVTQSSRYLVKRTGEKVFLECVQDMDHENMFWYRQDPGLGLRLIYFSYDVKMKEKGDIPEGYSVSREKKERFSLILESASTNQTSMYLCASGSGRVSGASTDTQYFGPGTRLTVL.

This chain joins TRBV4-1 and TRBJ2-3; 13 nucleotides line up with TRBD2. Unmatched junction bases numbered 12, after V lost 4 bases and J lost 2 bases. Germline assignment: CDR1 MGHRA and CDR2 YSYEKL. CDR3 length: 19 amino acids. CDR3 sequence (DNA): TGCGCCAGCAGCCCCCGGGGACTAGCGGGATTTGGGTCCACAGATACGCAGTATTTT. It yields the protein CASSPRGLAGFGSTDTQYF.

The table lists this clonotype with a few counts. The chain combines TRBV5-1 with TRBJ2-3; D gene unclear. V was clipped by 3 bases and J by 8 bases, with 13 bases between them. CDR1 is SGHRS, CDR2 YFSETQ, per germline. The CDR3 runs 13 residues. The CDR3 is CASSSPESITQYF. DNA of the CDR3: TGCGCCAGCAGCTCCCCAGAGTCGATTACGCAGTATTTT.

This clonotype was seen ten or more times. The chain is built from TRBV3-1 and TRBJ2-5, with D maybe TRBD2 (5 bases). The CDR3 contains 12 residues. CDR1 is LGHDT and CDR2 is YNNKEL in the germline V gene (reference sequence). Deletions cut 4 bases from V and 5 bases from J, with 8 bases between. The CDR3 coding sequence is TGTGCCAGCAGCCCTCGGAGGGAGACCCAGTACTTC. This encodes CASSPRRETQYF.

This clonotype has just a few counts. The rearrangement links TRBV2 to TRBJ2-4; TRBD2 matches at 9 bases. TRBJ2-7 explains the end of the DNA better; the J call may be wrong. This CDR3 is built from 16 residues. Per germline, CDR1 SNHLY and CDR2 FYNNEI. The CDR3 here is CASSDLGGRALYEQYF. DNA for the CDR3: TGTGCCAGCAGTGATTTAGGCGGGAGGGCCCTATACGAGCAGTACTTC.

This clonotype was picked up a small number of times. This sequence joins TRBV5-1 and TRBJ2-1; 14 bases map to TRBD2. The CDR3 is 22 amino acids. In germline, CDR1 is SGHRS, CDR2 YFSETQ. Losses at the gene ends were 4 bases for V and 0 bases for J; bases not matched to a gene: 18. CDR3 loop: CASSPWGLAGAFRGNSYNEQFF. CDR3 DNA sequence: TGCGCCAGCAGCCCGTGGGGACTAGCGGGAGCCTTCCGAGGAAACTCCTACAATGAGCAGTTCTTC.